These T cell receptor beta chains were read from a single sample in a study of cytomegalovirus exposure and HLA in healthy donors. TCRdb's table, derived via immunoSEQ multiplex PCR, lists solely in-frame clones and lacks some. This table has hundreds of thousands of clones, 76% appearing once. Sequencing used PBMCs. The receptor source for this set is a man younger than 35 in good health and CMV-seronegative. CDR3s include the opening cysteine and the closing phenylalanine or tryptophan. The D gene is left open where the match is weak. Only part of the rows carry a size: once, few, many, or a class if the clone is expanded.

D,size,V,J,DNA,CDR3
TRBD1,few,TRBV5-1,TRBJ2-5,TGCGCCAGCAGCTTGACAGGGGGCCAAGAGACCCAGTACTTC,CASSLTGGQETQYF
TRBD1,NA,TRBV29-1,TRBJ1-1,TGCAGCGTGGAATATACAGGGGAAGCTGAAGCTTTCTTT,CSVEYTGEAEAFF
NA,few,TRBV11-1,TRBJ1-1,TGTGCCAGCAGCTTAGGGGCAGTAGAAGCTTTCTTT,CASSLGAVEAFF
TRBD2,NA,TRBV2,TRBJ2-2,TGTGCCAGCAGTGGGTGGACTAGCGGCACCGGGGAGCTGTTTTTT,CASSGWTSGTGELFF
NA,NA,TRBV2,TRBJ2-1,TGTGCCAGCAGTGAAGTCCGACTGATAGCGTCCTACAATGAGCAGTTCTTC,CASSEVRLIASYNEQFF
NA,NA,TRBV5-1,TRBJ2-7,TGCGCCAGCAGCTTGGCCGCCACAGCACCCTACGAGCAGTACTTC,CASSLAATAPYEQYF
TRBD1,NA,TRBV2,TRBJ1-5,TGTGCCAGCAGTAGGACAGGGGTTAGGCAGCCCCAGCATTTT,CASSRTGVRQPQHF
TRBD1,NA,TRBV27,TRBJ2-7,TGTGCCAGCAGACCCGGGACAGAATATTACGAGCAGTACTTC,CASRPGTEYYEQYF
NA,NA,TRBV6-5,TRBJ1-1,TGTGCCAGCAGTTACTTGGACAGAATCAGCGACACTGAAGCTTTCTTT,CASSYLDRISDTEAFF
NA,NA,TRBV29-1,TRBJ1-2,TGCAGCGTTGGGAACAGGACCATAAACTATGGCTACACCTTC,CSVGNRTINYGYTF
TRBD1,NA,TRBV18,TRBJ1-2,TGTGCCAGCTCACCGACAGGGGGCGACTATGGCTACACCTTC,CASSPTGGDYGYTF
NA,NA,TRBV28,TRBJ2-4,TGTGCCAGCAACGCAAACAGGGACGCAAACATTCAGTACTTC,CASNANRDANIQYF
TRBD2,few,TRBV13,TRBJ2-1,TGTGCCAGCAGGCTTCTAGCGGGAGACAATGAGCAGTTCTTC,CASRLLAGDNEQFF
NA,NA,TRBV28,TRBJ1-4,TGTGCCAGCAGTCTAACGGACGGGGCAACTAATGAAAAACTGTTTTTT,CASSLTDGATNEKLFF
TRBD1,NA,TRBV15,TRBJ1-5,TGTGCCACCAGCACTCGGGACAGCTACAATCAGCCCCAGCATTTT,CATSTRDSYNQPQHF
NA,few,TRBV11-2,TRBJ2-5,TGTGCCAGCAGCTTATCGCCTAGTGGATGGGAGACCCAGTACTTC,CASSLSPSGWETQYF
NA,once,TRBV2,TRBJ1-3,TGTGCCAGCAGAGTGGACAGCCTGCCCGCAAACACCATATATTTT,CASRVDSLPANTIYF
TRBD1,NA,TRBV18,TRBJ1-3,TGTGCCAGCTCGCTGGACAGGGCTGGAAACACCATATATTTT,CASSLDRAGNTIYF
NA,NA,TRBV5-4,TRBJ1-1,TGTGCCAGCAGCAAAACACCAGACCAACAGGGGAACACTGAAGCTTTCTTT,CASSKTPDQQGNTEAFF
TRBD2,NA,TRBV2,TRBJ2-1,TGTGCCAGCAGCGGACTAGCGGGAAAAGGGCAGTTCTTC,CASSGLAGKGQFF
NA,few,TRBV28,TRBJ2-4,TGTGCCAGCAGTTCCCGCCCGGGTCGGGGAGAACTAGCCAAAAACATTCAGTACTTC,CASSSRPGRGELAKNIQYF
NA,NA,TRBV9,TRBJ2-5,TGTGCCAGCGGCCCCCGACAGGACCAAGAGACCCAGTACTTC,CASGPRQDQETQYF
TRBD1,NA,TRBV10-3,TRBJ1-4,TGTGCCATCAGTGAGCGCACGGGACAGCATAATGAAAAACTGTTTTTT,CAISERTGQHNEKLFF
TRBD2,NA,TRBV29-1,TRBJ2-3,TGCAGCGTCGGTGTAGCGGGAGGCTCAGATACGCAGTATTTT,CSVGVAGGSDTQYF
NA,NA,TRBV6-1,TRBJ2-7,TGTGCCAGCAGTATCACAGGTATCAACGAGCAGTACTTC,CASSITGINEQYF
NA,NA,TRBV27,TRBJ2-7,TGTGCCAGCAGTTACCAGGACTCCTACGAGCAGTACTTC,CASSYQDSYEQYF
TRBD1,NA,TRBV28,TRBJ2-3,TGTGCCAGCATCCGACCGGGACAGAATTTTGGTACGCAGTATTTT,CASIRPGQNFGTQYF
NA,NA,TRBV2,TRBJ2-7,TGTGCCAGCAGCGCACTAGAGACGCGCGAGCAGTACTTC,CASSALETREQYF
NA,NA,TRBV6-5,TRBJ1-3,TGTGCCAGCAGTTACGAGGGCTCTGGAAACACCATATATTTT,CASSYEGSGNTIYF
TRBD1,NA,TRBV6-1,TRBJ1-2,TGTGCCAGCAGTGATCTCGACAGGGCATTCTCTTATGGCTACACCTTC,CASSDLDRAFSYGYTF
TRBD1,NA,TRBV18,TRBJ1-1,TGTGCCAGCTCACCCCCCGGGACAGGGGTTCGAACTGAAGCTTTCTTT,CASSPPGTGVRTEAFF
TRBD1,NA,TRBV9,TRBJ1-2,TGTGCCAGCAGCGTTCGACAGGGCGATGTGGGCTACACCTTC,CASSVRQGDVGYTF
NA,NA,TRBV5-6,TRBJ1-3,TGTGCCAGCAGCTCGCCGGGATACACCATATATTTT,CASSSPGYTIYF
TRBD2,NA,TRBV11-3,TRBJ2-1,TGTGCCAGCAGCCGGGGGGGGTTCGACAATGAGCAGTTCTTC,CASSRGGFDNEQFF
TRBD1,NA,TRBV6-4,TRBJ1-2,TGTGCCAGCAGTGACAAGACAGGGGGCCCCTATGGCTACACCTTC,CASSDKTGGPYGYTF
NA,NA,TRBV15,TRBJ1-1,TGTGCCACCAGCAGCTACTTAGGGGCGAACACTGAAGCTTTCTTT,CATSSYLGANTEAFF
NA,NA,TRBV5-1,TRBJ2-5,TGCGCCAGCTCGAAGGGGAACCCGCAAGAGACCCAGTACTTC,CASSKGNPQETQYF
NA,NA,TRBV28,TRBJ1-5,TGTGCCAGCAGTTCCGGGTCCATTTATCCTTATAGCAATCAGCCCCAGCATTTT,CASSSGSIYPYSNQPQHF
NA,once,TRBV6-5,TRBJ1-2,TGTGCCAGCAGCCCCGGGCCCCCGGGATATGGCTACACCTTC,CASSPGPPGYGYTF
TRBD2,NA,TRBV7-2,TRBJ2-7,TGTGCCAGCAGCCCCGCTAGCGGATACTCCTACGAGCAGTACTTC,CASSPASGYSYEQYF
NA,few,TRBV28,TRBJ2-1,TGTGCCAGCAGTCCCCCGGACAGCTCCTACAATGAGCAGTTCTTC,CASSPPDSSYNEQFF
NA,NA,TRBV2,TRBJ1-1,TGTGCCAGCAGTGAAGAGGGGGTCCCTGAAGCTTTCTTT,CASSEEGVPEAFF
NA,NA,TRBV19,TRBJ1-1,TGTGCCAGTTCCCTACGAGGGGGTGGCACTGAAGCTTTCTTT,CASSLRGGGTEAFF
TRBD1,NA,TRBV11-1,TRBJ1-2,TGTGCCAGCAGCGCGTCTAGACAAGGACAGGGCAACTATGGCTACACCTTC,CASSASRQGQGNYGYTF
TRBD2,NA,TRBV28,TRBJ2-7,TGTGCCAGCAGTTTCGCGGGAGGGCCCTACGAGCAGTACTTC,CASSFAGGPYEQYF
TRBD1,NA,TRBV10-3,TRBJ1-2,TGTGCCATCAGTGAGGGACAGGGGGCCTGTGGCTACACCTTC,CAISEGQGACGYTF
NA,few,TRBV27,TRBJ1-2,TGTGCCAGCAGTCCCAGGGGAGAGGGTTTTTGTGGCTACACCTTC,CASSPRGEGFCGYTF
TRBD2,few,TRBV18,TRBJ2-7,TGTGCCAGCTCACCACCGGGACTAGCGGTATCCTACGAGCAGTACTTC,CASSPPGLAVSYEQYF
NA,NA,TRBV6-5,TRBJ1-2,TGTGCCAGCAGTTACTCGACAGAATATGGCTACACCTTC,CASSYSTEYGYTF
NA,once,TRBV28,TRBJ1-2,TGTGCCAGCAGTACAAACTATGGCTACACCTTC,CASSTNYGYTF